The 4 T cell receptor beta chains below come from one sample, sequenced in a study of blood T cell repertoires in COVID-19 (dated by TCRdb to about 2020). The library was generated by the immunoSEQ multiplex PCR assay. Sourced from immuneACCESS, this table was stored by TCRdb with only in-frame sequences that have V and J called. A share of the clones is absent; for the studies checked, an unresolved V gene accounts for under half, and the remainder has no known explanation. This sample comprises about 99,000 clones, around 84% of them detected only once. Clones ranked in the top ten supply about 27% of the sample. The sample consisted of peripheral blood. The receptor source for this set is a man aged 55 to 69 with acute or convalescent COVID-19.

The chain is built from TRBV7-8 and TRBJ2-2, with TRBD1 as a possible D gene (5 bases). The germline gives CDR1 SGHVS, CDR2 FQNEAQ. V dropped 3 bases and J dropped 7 bases, with 12 bases sitting between them. The CDR3 spans 14 residues. The CDR3 DNA sequence: TGTGCCAGCAGCTTTGTAGGGGCTGGCGGGGAGCTGTTTTTT. The encoded protein is CASSFVGAGGELFF.

As to this clone: The same CDR3 is also encoded by other DNA sequences in this sample. CDR3 residues: CASSLDAGGTEAFF. CDR3 DNA sequence: TGCGCCAGCAGCTTGGATGCAGGGGGCACTGAAGCTTTCTTT. The V gene is TRBV5-1, the J gene TRBJ1-1; the match to TRBD1 covers 7 bases. The CDR3 is made up of 14 amino acids. In germline, CDR1 is SGHRS, CDR2 YFSETQ. V gave up 0 bases and J gave up 4 bases; unmatched junction bases: 3.

The chain joins TRBV7-8 to TRBJ1-3; D is undetermined. The CDR3 consists of 12 residues. CDR1 SGHVS and CDR2 FQNEAQ come from the germline V gene. Trimming removed 2 bases at V and 6 bases at J, with 5 bases between. The CDR3 DNA reads TGTGCCAGCAGCTTAATGGCAAACACCATATATTTT. Protein: CASSLMANTIYF.

This chain joins TRBV12-3 or TRBV12-4 and TRBJ2-2; TRBD1 matches 7 bases. The junction had 7 bases not matched to a gene; V was cut back by 10 bases and J by 8 bases. CDR3 size: 12 residues. CDR3 coding DNA: TGTGCCATCGCGACAGGGCTAGGGGAGCTGTTTTTT. It yields the protein CAIATGLGELFF.